These T cell receptor beta chains were read from a single sample in a study of immune evolution from preneoplasia to lung adenocarcinoma. TCRdb's copy holds only in-frame clones and misses some; the assay was immunoSEQ multiplex PCR. This sample has about 9,000 clones, with approximately 85% found just once. The specimen sequenced was FFPE minimally invasive lung adenocarcinoma tissue. The source is a person aged 70 to 79 with lung adenocarcinoma. Each CDR3 is given without its conserved first and last residue.

11	TRBJ2-1	TRBV5-1	ASSSVSYNEQF
12	TRBJ1-6	TRBV6-6	ASRAGTSDSPLH
13	TRBJ1-1	TRBV27	ASSLFPGSIAEAF
14	TRBJ1-5	TRBV7-9	ASSLYIGGSNQPQH
13	TRBJ1-5	TRBV5-5	ASSLGQGLYQPQH
14	TRBJ2-5	TRBV5-1	ASSIQYTGRGETQY
15	TRBJ1-1	TRBV10-3	AISESDRTDLNTEAF
13	TRBJ2-7	TRBV6-1	ASPPGGRASYKQY
12	TRBJ2-4	TRBV28	ASTYRLAKNIQY
11	TRBJ2-5	TRBV2	AIALDSPETQY
12	TRBJ2-5	TRBV5-1	ASSTEGPKETQY
12	TRBJ1-2	TRBV5-1	ASSLTEQYYGYT
12	TRBJ2-3	TRBV19	ASNTGLGSFAQY
12	TRBJ1-5	TRBV6-5	ASSQGFGNQPQH